Detailed here is one TCR beta chain. Its antigen is still unknown. The sample comes from a study of cytomegalovirus exposure and HLA in healthy donors. Study results and caveats: Some V segments, including TRBV6-2 and TRBV6-3, were excluded as indistinguishable. In a later analysis, CMV-associated beta chains were mostly HLA-associated, it appeared.

Primers included in the PCR were 60 Vbeta and 13 Jbeta primers. Generated by immunoSEQ multiplex PCR, the TCRdb table keeps only in-frame clones and is missing some. The repertoire has 100,000 or so clones, about an eighth of them found once; the top ten carry about a sixth. Trimming removed 0 bases from V and 1 base from J, with 8 bases in between. This CDR3 contains 14 residues. Germline assignment: CDR1 SGDLS and CDR2 YYNGEE. The source is a man in his forties in good health and CMV-seropositive. Sample: PBMCs. The rearrangement links TRBV9 to TRBJ2-7, with D possibly matching TRBD2 (6 bases). As DNA, the CDR3 is TGTGCCAGCAGCGTAGGGGGGGAATCCTACGAGCAGTACTTC. This codes for CASSVGGESYEQYF.